This entry concerns a single T cell receptor (beta chain). These data come from a study of T cell changes during pregnancy in multiple sclerosis. Profiling relied on immunoSEQ multiplex PCR, and the TCRdb table lists in-frame clones only, not all of them. The table includes about 70,000 clones, over 85% detected once. The germline V gene encodes CDR1 SGHTA and CDR2 FQGTGA. The CDR3 extends over 15 amino acids. The V gene lost 2 bases and the J gene lost 2 bases, with 13 bases spanning the gap. The clonotype was recovered from a female donor in good health, enrolled as a control in a pregnancy study. Sequenced material: peripheral blood, taken in the second trimester of pregnancy. V is TRBV7-3 and J is TRBJ2-7, with D uncertain. The chain's CDR3 is CASSLDPAAAYEQYF. For the CDR3, the DNA is TGTGCCAGCAGCTTAGACCCGGCGGCAGCCTACGAGCAGTACTTC.